These T cell receptor beta chains were read from a single sample in a study of T cell repertoires in ileal Crohn's disease. Using immunoSEQ multiplex PCR, the repertoire was profiled, and TCRdb retains in-frame clones only, with some absent. The sample records several thousand clones, roughly 84% being singletons. Sequenced material: ileal tissue. The origin of the receptors is an adult with Crohn's disease. CDR3s include the opening cysteine and the closing phenylalanine or tryptophan. D genes are given only for firm matches. The size field is filled for only some rows; it gives once, few, many or a size class.

TRBJ2-7 | TRBV25-1 | TRBD2 | - | 15 | TGTGCCAGCAGTGGACTAGCGGGAGGGGCCTACGAGCAGTACTTC | CASSGLAGGAYEQYF
TRBJ2-3 | TRBV2 | - | - | 11 | TGTGCCAGCAGACAGGGCGGTACGCAGTATTTT | CASRQGGTQYF
TRBJ2-7 | TRBV5-1 | - | - | 13 | TGCGCCAGCAGCTTGCCACGGGAAGGCGAGCAGTACTTC | CASSLPREGEQYF
TRBJ1-4 | TRBV5-5 | TRBD1 | once | 17 | TGTGCCAGCAGCCGCGGGACAGGAGAAAGGACTAATGAAAAACTGTTTTTT | CASSRGTGERTNEKLFF
TRBJ2-2 | TRBV7-9 | - | - | 16 | TGTGCCAGCAGCCGATTAGCGTACGCGAACACCGGGGAGCTGTTTTTT | CASSRLAYANTGELFF
TRBJ1-3 | TRBV5-6 | - | - | 13 | TGTGCCAGCAGCAAGGGGGACGGAAACACCATATATTTT | CASSKGDGNTIYF
TRBJ2-1 | TRBV29-1 | TRBD2 | - | 16 | TGCAGCGTTGAGCCCCGGGGAGCGGGAATCTACAATGAGCAGTTCTTC | CSVEPRGAGIYNEQFF
TRBJ1-5 | TRBV7-2 | TRBD1 | - | 14 | TGTGCCAGCAGCCGTACAGGGGGGGATCAGCCCCAGCATTTT | CASSRTGGDQPQHF
TRBJ1-5 | TRBV7-6 | - | - | 15 | TGTGCCAGCAGCCCCGGGTCCGGGGGAGATCAGCCCCAGCATTTT | CASSPGSGGDQPQHF
TRBJ2-1 | TRBV27 | - | - | 14 | TGTGCCAGCAGTTTAGCCCTCCCAGCGTGGGAGCAGTTCTTC | CASSLALPAWEQFF
TRBJ2-7 | TRBV19 | TRBD2 | - | 15 | TGTGCCAGTAGTATATTACTAGCGGGAGGTGATGAGCAGTACTTC | CASSILLAGGDEQYF
TRBJ1-6 | TRBV25-1 | TRBD1 | - | 15 | TGTGCCAGCCAAGGACAGGGGACGTCCTATTCACCCCTCCACTTT | CASQGQGTSYSPLHF
TRBJ2-7 | TRBV6-5 | - | - | 14 | TGTGCCAGCAGTTCCACCCCCGGAGGCTACGAGCAGTACTTC | CASSSTPGGYEQYF
TRBJ1-3 | TRBV5-1 | - | - | 15 | TGCGCCAGCAGCGGCGCAGGGGCGTCTGGAAACACCATATATTTT | CASSGAGASGNTIYF
TRBJ1-1 | TRBV19 | - | - | 17 | TGTGCCAGTACCCTGAGGGCGGGAGTCCGTCTGAACACTGAAGCTTTCTTT | CASTLRAGVRLNTEAFF
TRBJ2-1 | TRBV6-1 | - | - | 15 | TGTGCCAGCAGGAACGGCGGGACGGCCGTAGAAGAGCAGTTCTTC | CASRNGGTAVEEQFF
TRBJ1-2 | TRBV6-6 | TRBD1 | - | 16 | TGTGCCAGCAGTTACTTAGGACAGGGGGTTGTGCGTGGCTACACCTTC | CASSYLGQGVVRGYTF
TRBJ1-2 | TRBV25-1 | - | - | 13 | TGTGCCAGCAGTCTGGACAGAGGATATGGCTACACCTTC | CASSLDRGYGYTF
TRBJ2-7 | TRBV5-1 | TRBD2 | once | 18 | TGCGCCAGCAGGAGAGGAGGATCCGGACTAGCGGATTCCTACGAGCAGTACTTC | CASRRGGSGLADSYEQYF
TRBJ2-4 | TRBV5-8 | - | - | 13 | TGTGCCAGCAGCCAACAAAGGGGAAACATTCAGTACTTC | CASSQQRGNIQYF
TRBJ2-1 | TRBV25-1 | TRBD2 | - | 16 | TGTGCCAGCAGTGCCCGGGGGACTAGGCGTCAGAATGAGCAGTTCTTC | CASSARGTRRQNEQFF
TRBJ1-1 | TRBV5-1 | - | - | 13 | TGCGCCAGCAGCGGGGGGAGTGGCACTGAAGCTTTCTTT | CASSGGSGTEAFF
TRBJ2-2 | TRBV28 | - | - | 14 | TGTGCCAGCAGCTTAGGGGGGGTCACCGGGGAGCTGTTTTTT | CASSLGGVTGELFF
TRBJ1-5 | TRBV4-2 | TRBD1 | - | 14 | TGTGCCAGCAGCCAAGCAGGGGGCCAGGCGCCCCAGCATTTT | CASSQAGGQAPQHF
TRBJ2-5 | TRBV6-1 | - | - | 15 | TGTGCCAGCAGTGAAGGGACAATCCTATTTGAGGCCCAGTACTTC | CASSEGTILFEAQYF
TRBJ2-7 | TRBV4-1 | TRBD2 | - | 15 | TGCGCCAGCAGCCAAGAAGAGCGGGAGCGGTACGAGCAGTACTTC | CASSQEERERYEQYF